A selection of T cell receptor beta chains follows, all from one sample in a study of blood T cell repertoires in COVID-19. The method was immunoSEQ multiplex PCR; TCRdb's version includes in-frame clones alone and lacks a portion of them. The sample carries around 80,000 clones, around 83% recorded once. The specimen was peripheral blood. The origin of the receptors is a human donor in a cohort sampled during active COVID-19. Both conserved end residues are part of each CDR3. The D gene is left open where the match is weak. Size is omitted from some rows. Given values are once, few, many or a class for expanded clones.

d_call clone_size j_call v_call cdr3_nt cdr3_aa
NA NA TRBJ1-2 TRBV19 TGTGCCAGTAGTATAGGCCCAGTGCTGTATGGCTACACCTTC CASSIGPVLYGYTF
NA NA TRBJ2-5 TRBV10-3 TGTGCCACCCACCCAGGGCACTCACCAAGGACCCAGTACTTC CATHPGHSPRTQYF
NA NA TRBJ2-7 TRBV30 TGTGCCTGGAGTGTACCACCAGACTACGAGCAGTACTTC CAWSVPPDYEQYF
NA NA TRBJ1-4 TRBV19 TGTGCCAGTGGACCGGACAGAGGGAATGAAAAACTGTTTTTT CASGPDRGNEKLFF
NA NA TRBJ2-5 TRBV18 TGTGCCAGCTCGTCGTACCAAGAGACCCAGTACTTC CASSSYQETQYF
TRBD1 NA TRBJ2-1 TRBV30 TGTGCCTGGAGCGACCGGGGACAGGGCTTATTCGGCGAGCAGTTCTTC CAWSDRGQGLFGEQFF
TRBD1 NA TRBJ2-7 TRBV6-5 TGTGCCAGCAGTATAGGGACAGATGAGCAGTACTTC CASSIGTDEQYF
NA NA TRBJ1-5 TRBV5-1 TGCGCCAGCAGCTTTGAGGGCAATCAGCCCCAGCATTTT CASSFEGNQPQHF
TRBD1 NA TRBJ2-7 TRBV29-1 TGCAGCGTTGGTAGGGGACAGAACTACGAGCAGTACTTC CSVGRGQNYEQYF
NA NA TRBJ1-1 TRBV11-2 TGTGCCAGCAGCTTCTCCTTGGCCACTGAAGCTTTCTTT CASSFSLATEAFF
TRBD1 NA TRBJ2-1 TRBV5-1 TGCGCCAGCAGCTCGGACAGGGGTGCCTACAATGAGCAGTTCTTC CASSSDRGAYNEQFF
NA NA TRBJ1-1 TRBV5-1 TGCGCCAGCAGCTTTGGACAGCTCAACACTGAAGCTTTCTTT CASSFGQLNTEAFF
NA few TRBJ1-5 TRBV6-5 TGTGCCAGCCGAGGGCTAGGACCCCATCAGCCCCAGCATTTT CASRGLGPHQPQHF
NA NA TRBJ2-1 TRBV4-1 TGCGCCAGCAGCCAACTCAATGAGCAGTTCTTC CASSQLNEQFF
TRBD1 NA TRBJ2-7 TRBV6-5 TGTGCCAGCAGGAGGGGGACAGCCTCCTACGAGCAGTACTTC CASRRGTASYEQYF
NA NA TRBJ2-7 TRBV18 TGTGCCAGCTCACCGCCGGACAAAATCGGGCCTCAGGTGCAGTACTTC CASSPPDKIGPQVQYF
TRBD1 NA TRBJ2-3 TRBV19 TGTGCCAGTAGTCCCCTCACAGGGGGCCTGACAGATACGCAGTATTTT CASSPLTGGLTDTQYF
TRBD1 few TRBJ2-7 TRBV7-3 TGTGCCAGCAGCTCGACAGGGGTGGGAGAGCAGTACTTC CASSSTGVGEQYF
NA NA TRBJ1-1 TRBV7-2 TGTGCCAGCAGCTTAGAATCGGGTTTTCGCGCTTTCTTT CASSLESGFRAFF
NA NA TRBJ2-1 TRBV5-1 TGCGCCAGCAGCCCACTCACAGGTTCCGATGAGCAGTTCTTC CASSPLTGSDEQFF
NA NA TRBJ2-3 TRBV7-8 TGTGCCAGCAGCTCCCAGGGCATGTTCACAGATACGCAGTATTTT CASSSQGMFTDTQYF
TRBD1 NA TRBJ1-2 TRBV5-1 TGCGCCAGCAGGACCACGACAGGGGGCTCTGGCTACACCTTC CASRTTTGGSGYTF
TRBD1 NA TRBJ2-4 TRBV5-8 TGTGCCAGCAGCTTCTCCGGGACAGGGAAGTGTGACTTC CASSFSGTGKCDF
NA NA TRBJ1-4 TRBV5-4 TGTGCCAGCAGCCCCTCAGGACAGACTAATGAAAAACTGTTTTTT CASSPSGQTNEKLFF
NA NA TRBJ1-2 TRBV2 TGTGCCAGCAGGGAGTTGGATGGCTACACCTTC CASRELDGYTF
TRBD2 NA TRBJ2-7 TRBV18 TGTGCCAGCTCAAGCGGGGCCACAGGTTCCTACGAGCAGTACTTC CASSSGATGSYEQYF